The 7 T cell receptor beta chains reported below all come from one sample, sequenced in a study of blood T cell repertoires in COVID-19. Using immunoSEQ multiplex PCR, the repertoire was profiled, and TCRdb retains in-frame clones only, with some absent. The profile shows roughly 230,000 clones, around 84% of them singletons. The sequencing input was peripheral blood. Receptor source: a woman older than 75 with COVID-19, enrolled during active disease.

V usage is TRBV6-5 and J usage is TRBJ1-1; D might be TRBD1 (6 bases). Germline V gene sequence: CDR1 MNHEY, CDR2 SVGAGI. V was trimmed by 6 bases and J by 1 base, leaving 12 bases between them. CDR3 length equals 14 residues. CDR3 DNA sequence: TGTGCCAGCAGGTCTGGGGGCGGGAACACTGAAGCTTTCTTT. This codes for CASRSGGGNTEAFF.

This clone was counted a few times. V usage is TRBV18 and J usage is TRBJ1-3; D possibly corresponds to TRBD1 (5 bases). The V and J ends lost 3 bases and 2 bases respectively, with 11 bases between them. There are 15 residues in the CDR3. The germline gives CDR1 KGHSH, CDR2 LQKENI. CDR3 DNA sequence: TGTGCCAGCTCACCTCCGGGGGTCCCTGGAAACACCATATATTTT. Amino acids: CASSPPGVPGNTIYF.

This CDR3 reads CASSSVFKNEKLFF. CDR3 DNA: TGTGCCAGCAGTTCGGTATTCAAGAATGAAAAACTGTTTTTT. The rearrangement uses TRBV6-2 or TRBV6-3 and TRBJ1-4; the D is unclear. The CDR3 runs 14 residues. Germline V gene sequence: CDR1 MNHEY, CDR2 SVGEGT. V was clipped by 4 bases and J by 5 bases, with 11 bases between them.

This chain uses TRBV3-1 (or the pseudogene TRBV3-2) with TRBJ1-2; unclear D gene. Trimming cost V 1 base and J 4 bases, with 7 bases left between them. This CDR3 region has 13 residues. The V gene's germline CDR1 is LGHDT and CDR2 YNNKEL (reference sequence). CDR3 sequence reads: CASSQGEIYGYTF. The CDR3 DNA is TGTGCCAGCAGCCAAGGTGAGATCTATGGCTACACCTTC.

J is TRBJ1-5 and V is TRBV5-4; TRBD1 matches at 10 bases. Germline CDR1 is SGHNT and CDR2 is YYREEE (reference sequence). The CDR3 extends over 17 amino acids. After removal of 3 bases from V and 3 bases from J, the junction contained 9 bases not matched to a gene. The CDR3 here is CASSSKSGTGDNQPQHF. CDR3 sequence (DNA): TGTGCCAGCAGCTCAAAGTCCGGGACAGGGGACAATCAGCCCCAGCATTTT.

The gene calls are TRBV6-5 and TRBJ2-7, with 9 nucleotides matching TRBD1. Trimming at V came to 0 bases and at J to 4 bases, leaving 7 bases not matched to a gene. Germline-derived CDR1 and CDR2 are MNHEY and SVGAGI. CDR3 length: 16 residues. CDR3 bases: TGTGCCAGCAGTTACTCCGCGGGACAGGGAGTATACGAGCAGTACTTC. The encoded protein is CASSYSAGQGVYEQYF.

V and J are TRBV12-5 and TRBJ1-2; 12 bases fit TRBD1. The CDR3 consists of 16 residues. The V gene's germline CDR1 is LGHNT and CDR2 FRNRAP. The ends lost 7 bases at V and 7 bases at J; junction bases unmatched: 13. The DNA of the CDR3 is TGTGCTAGTGCCCCGGGACAGGGGGCGCTTAGAGGTGGCTACACCTTC. This sequence encodes CASAPGQGALRGGYTF.